This TCR beta chain appears in the sequencing data of a study of cytomegalovirus exposure and HLA in healthy donors. Findings and limits, study-wide: In a later analysis, HLA-associated TCR beta chains were more clonally expanded than equally common others.

Trimming cost V 1 base and J 4 bases; bases outside gene matches: 2. Germline V gives CDR1 KGHSH, CDR2 LQKENI. There are 14 residues in the CDR3. In the PCR, 60 Vbeta and 13 Jbeta primers were used. TCRdb's table, derived via immunoSEQ multiplex PCR, lists solely in-frame clones and lacks some. Of about 160,000 clones listed, approximately 80% are singletons. Concerning this clone: What it binds is not known.

What was sequenced was PBMCs. This clonotype originated in a man aged 50 to 60 in good health and CMV-seropositive. This chain links TRBV18 with TRBJ2-7; 9 positions match TRBD1. The CDR3 here is CASSPRQGGYEQYF. The CDR3 DNA follows: TGTGCCAGCTCACCACGACAGGGGGGGTACGAGCAGTACTTC.